Below, one TCR beta chain is given with its context. Other DNA sequences in this sample translate to the same CDR3. This sample is drawn from a study of shared clonotypes between healthy human individuals. This was a deep-level run. Assay: immunoSEQ multiplex PCR; the TCRdb copy retains only in-frame clones and omits some. Altogether more than 2 million clones are present, about 94% being singletons, with the ten largest covering more than 1.5%. CD45RO-negative cells were positively selected for CCR7, leaving out terminally differentiated effector memory CD45RA+ cells. Per germline, CDR1 SGDLS and CDR2 YYNGEE. The V end lost 0 bases, the J end lost 2 bases, and 9 bases lay between the germline ends. This CDR3 is 15 amino acids long.

This chain uses TRBV9 with TRBJ1-5; D is unclear. This receptor was taken from a man aged 18-30 years in good health. Some clones in this sample may be carry-over from other donors' samples. The material sequenced was naive CD8+ T cells from PBMCs. The CDR3 protein is CASSVDGSGNQPQHF. The CDR3 coding sequence is TGTGCCAGCAGCGTAGACGGGTCGGGCAATCAGCCCCAGCATTTT. The variable domain in full, completed from reference TRBV9 and TRBJ1-5, reads DSGVTQTPKHLITATGQRVTLRCSPRSGDLSVYWYQQSLDQGLQFLIQYYNGEERAKGNILERFSAQQFPDLHSELNLSSLELGDSALYFCASSVDGSGNQPQHFGDGTRLSIL.